The present T cell receptor (beta chain) was sequenced within a study of T cell repertoires in cytomegalovirus infection. Findings of the study overall: Pooled public TCR beta family frequency picked out CMV carriers with the relevant HLA.

Note on this clonotype: What it binds is unknown. A much bigger clone sits one base away, suggesting this may be a read error.

The CDR3 loop spans 14 amino acids. Germline V gives CDR1 SGHAT, CDR2 FQDESV (reference sequence). TCRdb called the reads again in MiXCR, with one record for every CDR3 protein. The table includes approximately 250,000 distinct CDR3 sequences, around an eighth detected once. The origin of this receptor is a human donor in good health (CMV status not recorded). Some clones in this sample may be carry-over from other donors' samples. The sample taken for sequencing was PBMCs. This chain connects TRBV11-1 to TRBJ2-7; 8 positions match TRBD2. The CDR3 reads CASSLAGLAHERYF. In DNA, the CDR3 is TGTGCCAGCAGCTTAGCCGGACTAGCCCACGAGCGGTACTTC.